A single sample gave rise to the 14 T cell receptor beta chains below, sequenced in a study of tumor-infiltrating lymphocytes in primary liver carcinoma. Germline DNA was also extracted, while the blood RNA originated from unsorted whole blood. Using a constant-region primer together with ProtoScript II reverse transcriptase, TCR beta cDNA was made from approximately 0.55 ug of total RNA. What produced the TCR beta libraries was three nested multiplex PCR rounds using slightly modified ARM-PCR. Two initial PCR rounds of roughly 10 cycles each paired TRBV1-TRBV30 forward primers with a C-beta reverse primer. TCRdb analysed the multiplex PCR reads with MiXCR anew, one entry per CDR3 protein. The sample lists roughly 330,000 distinct CDR3 sequences, roughly two thirds occurring once. The sequenced sample was peripheral blood. The source of these receptors is a man aged 40-50 years with primary liver carcinoma and hepatitis B virus infection.

This clonotype was seen a few times. Being one base from a much bigger clone, this may be a read error. The rearrangement links TRBV13 to TRBJ2-1, with D possibly matching TRBD2 (5 bases). Germline CDR1 is PRHDT and CDR2 is FYEKMQ (reference sequence). This CDR3 region has 13 residues. V was clipped by 4 bases and J by 9 bases, with 13 bases between them. The CDR3 is CASSWTGEGEQFF. DNA of the CDR3: TGTGCCAGCAGCTGGACTGGCGAAGGTGAGCAGTTCTTC.

CDR3 sequence reads: CASSLDSYNEQFF. The CDR3 DNA follows: TGTGCCAGCAGCTTAGACAGCTACAATGAGCAGTTCTTC. J is TRBJ2-1 and V is TRBV7-3; D is perhaps TRBD1 (5 bases). The germline gives CDR1 SGHTA, CDR2 FQGTGA. The germline V and J ends were trimmed by 2 bases and 3 bases, with 5 bases remaining between them. The CDR3 covers 13 residues.

A word on this clonotype: This clone may be a read error of a much larger clone one base away. This chain links TRBV4-2 with TRBJ2-7, with 9 bases identical to TRBD2. This CDR3 region has 15 residues. Germline lookup yields CDR1 LGHNA and CDR2 YNFKEQ. The CDR3 sequence: CVSSQAAGGWGEQYF. The CDR3 DNA is TGTGTCAGCAGCCAAGCAGCGGGAGGCTGGGGCGAGCAGTACTTC.

As regards this clonotype: A much larger clone differs from this one at a single base, so this may be a read error. Because the CDR3 is missing its conserved closing phenylalanine or tryptophan, this is likely a read error. The chain uses TRBV12-3 or TRBV12-4 and TRBJ2-7; the D is unclear. The V end was cut by 0 bases, the J end by 0 bases, with 12 bases between. CDR3 size: 16 residues. The CDR3 coding sequence is TGTGCCAGCAGTTTAGCGCGAGGCGCAGCCTCCTACGAGCAGTACTTA. As protein: CASSLARGAASYEQYL.

This clonotype was seen only a few times. This chain joins TRBV7-9 and TRBJ1-5; TRBD1 matches at 8 bases. V lost 4 bases to trimming and J lost 5 bases; unmatched junction nucleotides: 4. In germline, CDR1 is SEHNR, CDR2 FQNEAQ (reference sequence). The CDR3 loop spans 14 amino acids. CDR3 in DNA: TGTGCCAGCAGCTCCCCAGGGGGCGATCAGCCCCAGCATTTT. This translates into CASSSPGGDQPQHF.

This clonotype has a handful of counts. V gene TRBV7-9 combines with J gene TRBJ1-4; 9 positions agree with TRBD1. V dropped 5 bases and J dropped 7; count of bases not matched to a gene: 5. The CDR3 runs to 14 residues. Germline assignment: CDR1 SEHNR and CDR2 FQNEAQ (reference sequence). CDR3 residues: CASSGTGYFEKLFF. The CDR3 DNA follows: TGTGCCAGCAGCGGGACAGGGTATTTTGAAAAACTGTTTTTT.

Details on this clonotype: It is likely a read error, because the conserved phenylalanine at the end of the CDR3 is missing. The chain recombines TRBV6-6 with TRBJ2-6; D possibly corresponds to TRBD1 (5 bases). Germline CDR1 reads MNHNY; CDR2 reads SVGAGI (reference sequence). The CDR3 covers 16 residues. CDR3 bases: TGTGCCAGCAGTCCCCGAAGTTCCTCTGGGGCCAATGTCCTGACTATC. Translation: CASSPRSSSGANVLTI.

This clonotype has only a few counts. The chain joins TRBV7-9 to TRBJ2-1; D possibly corresponds to TRBD1 (6 bases). V gave up 2 bases and J gave up 9 bases, with 14 bases separating them. Germline assignment: CDR1 SEHNR and CDR2 FQNEAQ (reference sequence). The CDR3 covers 14 residues. The CDR3 protein is CASSLSLGQSEQFF. As DNA, the CDR3 is TGTGCCAGCAGCTTAAGTTTAGGACAGAGTGAGCAGTTCTTC.

As for this clonotype: This may be a read error, as it is one base from a much larger clone. This is likely a read error, given that the CDR3 carries no conserved phenylalanine or tryptophan at its end. This chain connects TRBV12-3 or TRBV12-4 to TRBJ2-4; 9 bases agree with TRBD1. V lost 0 bases and J lost 8; bases outside the gene matches: 8. CDR3 length equals 16 residues. As DNA, the CDR3 is TGTGCCAGCAGTTTAGCGGGAATGGGACAGGGACACATTCAGTACCTC. This encodes CASSLAGMGQGHIQYL.

This clonotype was detected only a few times. A junction boundary mismatches the germline segment, possibly from a read error. V is TRBV11-2 and J is TRBJ2-7; a weak D match, TRBD1 (6 bases). The germline CDR1 and CDR2 sequences are SGHAT and FQNNGV. The CDR3 sequence is 15 residues long. The CDR3 nucleotides are TGTGCCAGCAGCCTAGTTCTGGGGGCCTCCCACGAGCAGTACTTC. Translating it yields CASSLVLGASHEQYF.

In regard to this clonotype: In this CDR3 the conserved last residue, phenylalanine or tryptophan, is missing, so a read error is likely. In DNA, the CDR3 is TGTGCCAGCAGCTTACAAGGTGGTAAATCTGAAGCTTTCTTG. Translation gives CASSLQGGKSEAFL. The chain links TRBV11-2 to TRBJ1-1; D unresolved. Germline CDR1 SGHAT, CDR2 FQNNGV. There are 14 residues in the CDR3. V dropped 2 bases and J dropped 6 bases, with 13 bases sitting between them.

Comment on this clonotype: This CDR3 fails to terminate in the conserved phenylalanine or tryptophan, so it likely reflects a read error. J is TRBJ1-1 and V is TRBV6-5, with D unresolved. Trimming removed 5 bases at V and 0 bases at J, with 10 bases between. The CDR3 contains 14 residues. Germline values: CDR1 MNHEY, CDR2 SVGAGI. The CDR3 here is CASSRTRVNTEAFS. In DNA, the CDR3 is TGTGCCAGCAGTCGAACCCGGGTGAACACTGAAGCTTTCTCT.

This clonotype has only a few counts. The chain couples TRBV5-1 to TRBJ2-1; tentatively, D is TRBD2 (5 bases). This CDR3 has 14 residues. Per the germline V gene, CDR1 is SGHRS and CDR2 is YFSETQ. With 1 base removed from V and 5 bases from J, the gap between germline ends came to 10 bases. The CDR3 here is CASSLMRANNEQFF. In DNA, the CDR3 is TGCGCCAGCAGCTTGATGCGGGCAAACAATGAGCAGTTCTTC.

A word on this clonotype: Germline is not matched at one junction end, which may reflect a read error. The rearrangement uses TRBV11-2 and TRBJ1-1; a possible D gene is TRBD1 (5 bases). CDR3 length: 14 amino acids. Per the germline V gene, CDR1 is SGHAT and CDR2 is FQNNGV. Written as DNA, the CDR3 is TGTGCCAGTAGCTTAGGGGTCGAGAAAACGGAAGCTTTCTTT. Protein sequence: CASSLGVEKTEAFF.